This T cell receptor beta chain originates from a study of CD8+ T cells in alopecia areata. The treatment is: oral pan-JAK inhibitor, 5-10 mg twice daily. Worth noting for this clone: What it binds is not known.

V lost 1 base and J lost 3, with 13 bases in between. CDR3 length: 16 residues. Germline assignment: CDR1 SGHAT and CDR2 FQNNGV. Regarding the study as a whole: Scalp clonality decreased significantly with tofacitinib, and so did expanded CD8+ clones among the top 100.

Investigators isolated RNA and reverse transcribed it into cDNA to act as the sequencing template. Clones were sequenced by immunoSEQ multiplex PCR, and TCRdb holds only the in-frame ones, with some missing. The repertoire includes about 76,000 clones, around 66% of them detected once, and 23% sits in the top ten. This receptor was obtained from a human donor with alopecia areata. V usage is TRBV11-2 and J usage is TRBJ2-4, with a possible D match to TRBD2 (6 bases). The sequences come from CD8+ T cells sorted from blood, collected at week 24, from a patient treated with tofacitinib. CDR3 coding DNA: TGTGCCAGCAGCTTAGTAGGTCCCGGGGGCAAAAACATTCAGTACTTC. It codes for CASSLVGPGGKNIQYF. Filled out from reference TRBV11-2 and TRBJ2-4, the complete variable domain reads EAGVAQSPRYKIIEKRQSVAFWCNPISGHATLYWYQQILGQGPKLLIQFQNNGVVDDSQLPKDRFSAERLKGVDSTLKIQPAKLEDSAVYLCASSLVGPGGKNIQYFGAGTRLSVL.